This T cell receptor beta chain was obtained from a study of blood T cell repertoires in COVID-19 (dated by TCRdb to about 2020). Looking at the study overall: Collaborator samples came from the United States, Italy and Spain and covered acute and convalescent phases of COVID-19. The prospective study material was composed of cDNA or gDNA derived from T cells, B-cell-depleted T cells, or PBMCs. Samples were obtained from the ongoing ImmuneRACE study (first 160 participants) and from 1,254 subjects provided by 6 global collaborators. Subjects who had been exposed to COVID-19, were actively infected with it, or had recovered from it provided the deeply sampled blood TCRbeta repertoires that made up the dataset. Where HLA class I and class II types were available, the types were taken from metadata supplied by the sample provider, not from assay-based typing. Nearly every sample came with metadata listing a de-identified subject ID, COVID-19 status, age in years and sex. The repertoires were released in a freely available public database intended as a resource for research on the immune response to SARS-CoV-2. The study at large found these results: The amount of clinical and demographic metadata varied by source and participant and was provided uncurated.

TCRbeta CDR3 regions were amplified from genomic DNA by means of the immunoSEQ Assay, a bias-controlled multiplex PCR. In the authors' own workflow: Nucleated cell counts per sample were estimated from amplification of reference gene primers within the assay. To quantify the absolute abundance of each unique TCRbeta CDR3 rearrangement, sequence reads were collapsed and filtered. For each sample, productive Simpson clonality was calculated by taking the square root of Simpson's diversity index across productive rearrangements. TCRdb obtained this table from immuneACCESS and retained in-frame rearrangements with V and J assigned. These tables miss some clones; where compared with another copy, unresolved V genes account for less than half of the shortfall, and the remainder is unexplained. Clone size and the V and J calls come from that table; the DNA yielded D and trimming. The sample contains 95,000 to 110,000 clones, around four fifths of them found a single time. The ten largest clones add up to approximately 12% of the sample.

Details on this clone: Its antigen remains unidentified. Base qualities are not provided; no much larger clone lies one nucleotide away.

The CDR3 covers 15 residues, taking in both the cysteine and the phenylalanine. Only the CDR3 portion is preserved as DNA: 45 bases, with reading frame beginning at the first base. V loses 10 bases of germline sequence and J loses 1 base, and the interval between the two ends is 20 bases. CDR1 and CDR2 are read off the germline V gene as ENHRY and SYGVKD. The collaborating institutions used their own protocols to collect whole blood in K2EDTA tubes. Collaborator samples were shipped for TCRbeta analysis as frozen whole blood, isolated PBMCs, or DNA extracted from either sample type. The chain joins TRBV10-3 to TRBJ2-7; TRBD2 is possibly the D segment (6 matching bases). This TCR derives from a human donor in a cohort sampled during active COVID-19. The sample taken for sequencing was peripheral blood. The nucleotide sequence reads as follows: TGTGCCACGGGCAATGGGGGGTCCAAATCCTACGAGCAGTACTTC. Its coded protein is CATGNGGSKSYEQYF.